Below, one T cell receptor beta chain is given with its context. Through template switching, a universal primer site was introduced, and the cDNA contained unique molecular identifiers. TCRdb redid the calling of the 5' RACE reads with MiXCR, one entry per CDR3 protein. The sample has under 900,000 distinct CDR3 sequences, about 12% seen once; the top ten hold under 2%. This specimen belongs to a study of identical twins. Germline CDR1 SNHLY, CDR2 FYNNEI. CDR3 length: 18 residues. With V trimmed by 2 bases and J by 0 bases, 7 bases remained unmatched. The donors were all healthy and Caucasian. These data were also reused for a study on yellow fever vaccine responses in identical twins.

This chain uses TRBV2 with TRBJ2-1; 10 bases agree with TRBD2. The sequencing input was PBMCs. The receptor's source is a woman under 30 in good health. The CDR3 spells CASSELWVAGGSYNEQFF. Here the CDR3 DNA reads TGTGCCAGCAGTGAACTCTGGGTAGCGGGGGGCTCCTACAATGAGCAGTTCTTC.